Following are 9 T cell receptor beta chains from one sample sequenced in a study of blood T cell repertoires in COVID-19 (dated by TCRdb to 2018 to 2021). To prepare the library, the immunoSEQ multiplex PCR assay was applied. This is the immuneACCESS table as TCRdb keeps it, with only in-frame sequences that have V and J called. A part of the clones is gone; compared with another copy, unresolved V genes explain less than half, and the rest is unexplained. A total of 110,000 to 150,000 clones appear in this sample, roughly 80% of them only once. The top ten clones comprise roughly 3.9% of the sample. Source material: peripheral blood. The receptor set was obtained from an elderly woman with acute or convalescent COVID-19.

The chain links TRBV5-1 to TRBJ2-1; 8 positions agree with TRBD2. V dropped 3 bases and J dropped 3; count of bases not matched to a gene: 8. CDR3 length: 16 amino acids. Per germline, CDR1 SGHRS and CDR2 YFSETQ. In nucleotides, the CDR3 is TGCGCCAGCAGCTGGAGCTTGAGCGGGAGCTACAATGAGCAGTTCTTC. It translates to CASSWSLSGSYNEQFF.

The genes are TRBV5-6 and TRBJ2-7, with a tentative D call TRBD2 (6 bases). From germline, CDR1 is SGHDT and CDR2 YYEEEE. This CDR3 contains 16 residues. V lost 2 bases, J lost 1 base, and 16 bases lay in between. Here the CDR3 reads CASSFWAGKGSYEQYF. The CDR3 coding sequence is TGTGCCAGCAGCTTCTGGGCGGGGAAGGGATCCTACGAGCAGTACTTC.

The chain recombines TRBV10-3 with TRBJ1-6; 9 nucleotides line up with TRBD1. V trimming: 6 bases; J trimming: 7 bases; junction bases outside the gene matches: 4. Germline V CDR1 and CDR2: ENHRY, SYGVKD. The CDR3 consists of 14 residues. DNA of the CDR3: TGTGCCATCAGGGCCGGGACAGGGAATTCACCCCTCCACTTT. Amino acid sequence: CAIRAGTGNSPLHF.

The chain couples TRBV2 to TRBJ2-7; D may be TRBD1 (6 bases). The ends were cut back, 5 bases at V and 0 bases at J, with 17 bases in the middle. Germline loops: CDR1 SNHLY, CDR2 FYNNEI. The CDR3 extends over 16 amino acids. This CDR3 reads CASSSGTQDSSYEQYF. In nucleotides, the CDR3 is TGTGCCAGCAGTTCAGGGACACAGGATAGCTCCTACGAGCAGTACTTC. The variable domain in full, with the rest retrieved from reference TRBV2 and TRBJ2-7, is EPEVTQTPSHQVTQMGQEVILRCVPISNHLYFYWYRQILGQKVEFLVSFYNNEISEKSEIFDDQFSVERPDGSNFTLKIRSTKLEDSAMYFCASSSGTQDSSYEQYFGPGTRLTVT.

The V gene is TRBV19, the J gene TRBJ1-1; 7 bases are shared with TRBD1. CDR3 length: 15 amino acids. Germline V gene data show CDR1 as LNHDA and CDR2 as SQIVND (reference sequence). Trimming cost V 6 bases and J 4 bases; bases outside gene matches: 11. This CDR3 is CASRGWRGLTTEAFF. The DNA for the CDR3 is TGTGCCAGTAGGGGTTGGAGGGGGCTTACCACTGAAGCTTTCTTT.

The chain joins TRBV29-1 to TRBJ2-1, with 7 bases matching TRBD2. CDR3 length: 13 amino acids. Germline values: CDR1 SQVTM, CDR2 ANQGSEA. V lost 4 bases to trimming and J lost 5 bases; unmatched junction nucleotides: 5. DNA for the CDR3: TGCAGCGTTGCGGGGGGTGAGAACAATGAGCAGTTCTTC. As protein: CSVAGGENNEQFF.

The chain recombines TRBV3-1 (or the pseudogene TRBV3-2) with TRBJ2-5; 8 positions agree with TRBD1. Germline CDR1 is LGHDT and CDR2 is YNNKEL (reference sequence). Trimming took 3 bases from V and 4 from J; bases not matched to a gene: 4. There are 14 residues in the CDR3. The CDR3 sequence is CASSHPGTGETQYF. The CDR3 nucleotides are TGTGCCAGCAGCCACCCCGGGACAGGAGAGACCCAGTACTTC.

The chain employs TRBV30 and TRBJ2-3; TRBD2 matches 9 bases. The CDR3 consists of 19 residues. Germline trimming cut 0 bases from V and 1 base from J; bases unmatched to any gene: 14. In germline, CDR1 is GTSNPN, CDR2 SVGIG (reference sequence). As DNA, the CDR3 is TGTGCCTGGAGTGTACAAGGAGCGGGGGGCCTTCGGGGCACAGATACGCAGTATTTT. Protein: CAWSVQGAGGLRGTDTQYF.

The CDR3 DNA is TGTGCCAGCCAGATCACTAGCGGGGGCTACAATGAGCAGTTCTTC. Its translation: CASQITSGGYNEQFF. This chain joins TRBV19 and TRBJ2-1; 11 bases are shared with TRBD2. This CDR3 has 15 residues. Looked up from germline, CDR1 is LNHDA and CDR2 is SQIVND (reference sequence). V was clipped by 9 bases and J by 3 bases; unmatched bases: 7.